These 26 T cell receptor beta chains were sequenced from one sample in a study of cytomegalovirus exposure and HLA in healthy donors. Researchers ran the PCR with 60 Vbeta and 13 Jbeta primers. Data came from immunoSEQ multiplex PCR; TCRdb stores just in-frame clones and leaves some out. The table has about 90,000 clones, roughly 70% seen once. Sequenced input: PBMCs. These receptors were taken from a woman aged 45 to 65 in good health and CMV-seropositive.

V gene TRBV19 combines with J gene TRBJ2-5; 9 nucleotides line up with TRBD2. The CDR3 runs 14 residues. The germline CDR1 and CDR2 sequences are LNHDA and SQIVND (reference sequence). The V and J ends lost 8 bases and 4 bases, in that order; junction bases with no gene match: 8. Written as DNA, the CDR3 is TGTGCCAGTGGGAGTCTAGCGGGATTAGAGACCCAGTACTTC. It encodes CASGSLAGLETQYF. The variable domain in full, completed from reference TRBV19 and TRBJ2-5, reads DGGITQSPKYLFRKEGQNVTLSCEQNLNHDAMYWYRQDPGQGLRLIYYSQIVNDFQKGDIAEGYSVSREKKESFPLTVTSAQKNPTAFYLCASGSLAGLETQYFGPGTRLLVL.

In its sample, this clone was seen a few times. This chain connects TRBV5-1 to TRBJ2-7, with 7 positions matching TRBD1. This CDR3 is built from 16 residues. The germline gives CDR1 SGHRS, CDR2 YFSETQ. V gave up 4 bases and J gave up 7 bases; unmatched junction bases: 17. For the CDR3, the DNA is TGCGCCAGCAGCCCTCAGACAGGGTTTTTCAAACAGGAGCAGTACTTC. This sequence encodes CASSPQTGFFKQEQYF.

The V call is TRBV4-1, the J call TRBJ2-7, with D perhaps TRBD1 (6 bases). From germline, CDR1 is MGHRA and CDR2 YSYEKL. This CDR3 spans 16 amino acids. Trimming left V 0 bases short and J 2 bases short, with 14 bases between. CDR3 in amino acids: CASSQEMGTKTYEQYF. In DNA, the CDR3 is TGCGCCAGCAGCCAAGAGATGGGGACAAAAACCTACGAGCAGTACTTC.

This clone was found a few times. The genes are TRBV2 and TRBJ2-5; D not resolved. The CDR3 has 11 residues. Trimming removed 6 bases from V and 5 bases from J, with 7 bases in between. Germline CDR1 is SNHLY and CDR2 is FYNNEI. The CDR3 nucleotides read TGTGCCAGCAGCCCCGGGGAGACCCAGTACTTC. Protein product: CASSPGETQYF.

In its sample, this clone was seen a few times. J is TRBJ2-2 and V is TRBV11-2, with TRBD1 matching 9 bases. After removal of 5 bases from V and 4 bases from J, the junction contained 5 bases not matched to a gene. Germline V gives CDR1 SGHAT, CDR2 FQNNGV. The CDR3 runs 15 residues. The CDR3 DNA reads TGTGCCAGCAGCCTGACGGGACAGGGCACCGGGGAGCTGTTTTTT. Residues: CASSLTGQGTGELFF. Full variable domain (remainder filled in from reference TRBV11-2 and TRBJ2-2): EAGVAQSPRYKIIEKRQSVAFWCNPISGHATLYWYQQILGQGPKLLIQFQNNGVVDDSQLPKDRFSAERLKGVDSTLKIQPAKLEDSAVYLCASSLTGQGTGELFFGEGSRLTVL.

This clone was counted a few times. The CDR3 reads CASADRGYQPQHF. CDR3 in DNA: TGTGCCAGCGCTGACAGGGGCTATCAGCCCCAGCATTTT. The rearrangement joins TRBV19 to TRBJ1-5; 8 bases align to TRBD1. Germline CDR1 reads LNHDA; CDR2 reads SQIVND (reference sequence). With 9 bases clipped from V and 5 bases from J, the junction kept 6 bases outside the gene matches. The CDR3 has 13 residues. The full variable domain, in which reference TRBV19 and TRBJ1-5 provide the parts outside the CDR3, is DGGITQSPKYLFRKEGQNVTLSCEQNLNHDAMYWYRQDPGQGLRLIYYSQIVNDFQKGDIAEGYSVSREKKESFPLTVTSAQKNPTAFYLCASADRGYQPQHFGDGTRLSIL.

The chain couples TRBV9 to TRBJ2-2, with a tentative D call TRBD2 (5 bases). V lost 4 bases to trimming and J lost 1 base, with 17 bases between them. There are 17 residues in the CDR3. Germline loops: CDR1 SGDLS, CDR2 YYNGEE. The CDR3: CASSTLRGAMNTGELFF. The CDR3 region has the DNA TGTGCCAGCAGCACCCTCCGGGGAGCGATGAACACCGGGGAGCTGTTTTTT.

The rearrangement joins TRBV2 to TRBJ2-1; 13 nucleotides match TRBD2. Trimming took 6 bases from V and 4 from J; bases not matched to a gene: 3. The germline V gene encodes CDR1 SNHLY and CDR2 FYNNEI. CDR3 length: 15 residues. The CDR3 loop is CASSWGLAGYNEQFF. For the CDR3, the DNA is TGTGCCAGCAGCTGGGGACTAGCGGGATACAATGAGCAGTTCTTC.

The chain combines TRBV19 with TRBJ1-2; D perhaps matches TRBD1 (6 bases). Germline V gene sequence: CDR1 LNHDA, CDR2 SQIVND (reference sequence). Trimming stripped 5 bases from V and 8 bases from J, with 15 bases between. CDR3 length: 13 residues. As DNA, the CDR3 is TGTGCCAGTAGTCCGGGACACAGCGGCGGCTACACCTTC. It is translated as CASSPGHSGGYTF.

The chain has TRBV28 and TRBJ1-5; 9 bases are a match to TRBD1. In germline, CDR1 is MDHEN, CDR2 SYDVKM. V trimming: 6 bases; J trimming: 10 bases; junction bases outside the gene matches: 16. This CDR3 spans 16 amino acids. This chain's CDR3 is CASSAPGGTGRQPQHF. The CDR3 bases are TGTGCCAGCAGCGCCCCGGGGGGGACAGGGAGACAACCCCAGCATTTT.

This clone has just one count. This chain connects TRBV4-3 to TRBJ1-5; 9 bases align to TRBD1. The V gene's germline CDR1 is LGHNA and CDR2 YSLEER. V trimming: 3 bases; J trimming: 5 bases; junction bases outside the gene matches: 2. The CDR3 contains 14 residues. In nucleotides, the CDR3 is TGCGCCAGCAGCCACCGGACAGGGGATCAGCCCCAGCATTTT. The encoded protein is CASSHRTGDQPQHF.

This chain connects TRBV5-4 to TRBJ1-1, with TRBD1 as a possible D gene (5 bases). CDR1 and CDR2 (germline): SGHNT, YYREEE (reference sequence). Trimming stripped 0 bases from V and 0 bases from J, with 9 bases between. The CDR3 is made up of 15 amino acids. This CDR3 reads CASSLGWGVNTEAFF. Written as DNA, the CDR3 is TGTGCCAGCAGCTTGGGGTGGGGCGTGAACACTGAAGCTTTCTTT.

The V and J genes are TRBV7-3 and TRBJ2-5; 8 nucleotides match TRBD1. With V trimmed by 4 bases and J by 5 bases, 3 bases remained unmatched. Germline assignment: CDR1 SGHTA and CDR2 FQGTGA. There are 13 residues in the CDR3. CDR3 residues: CASSWTGSETQYF. For the CDR3, the DNA is TGTGCCAGCAGCTGGACAGGGTCGGAGACCCAGTACTTC.

The CDR3 reads CASSRVVVWAGDTGELFF. The CDR3 DNA reads as TGTGCCAGCAGTAGGGTGGTGGTTTGGGCGGGAGACACCGGGGAGCTGTTTTTT. This chain connects TRBV28 to TRBJ2-2, with 7 positions matching TRBD2. Per germline, CDR1 MDHEN and CDR2 SYDVKM. This CDR3 has 18 amino acids. Trimming at V came to 5 bases and at J to 3 bases, leaving 15 bases not matched to a gene. Full variable domain (rest looked up from reference TRBV28 and TRBJ2-2): DVKVTQSSRYLVKRTGEKVFLECVQDMDHENMFWYRQDPGLGLRLIYFSYDVKMKEKGDIPEGYSVSREKKERFSLILESASTNQTSMYLCASSRVVVWAGDTGELFFGEGSRLTVL.

This sequence joins TRBV5-1 and TRBJ1-1; D uncertain. The germline V gene encodes CDR1 SGHRS and CDR2 YFSETQ. The CDR3 totals 15 residues. V gave up 4 bases and J gave up 3 bases, with 16 bases separating them. CDR3 in DNA: TGCGCCAGCAGCGCCGAATTGTTCGGGGACACTGAAGCTTTCTTT. Translation: CASSAELFGDTEAFF.

V gene TRBV5-1 combines with J gene TRBJ2-1; 9 bases fit TRBD2. The CDR3 covers 16 residues. V gave up 2 bases and J gave up 7 bases; unmatched junction bases: 10. Germline CDR1 and CDR2: SGHRS and YFSETQ. The CDR3 nucleotides are TGCGCCAGCAGCTTTGGGTTAGCGGGAGATCGAAATGAGCAGTTCTTC. It specifies CASSFGLAGDRNEQFF.

V gene TRBV7-6 combines with J gene TRBJ2-5; 10 bases line up with TRBD2. CDR3 length: 16 residues. CDR1 and CDR2 from the germline V gene are SGHVS and FNYEAQ. V lost 2 bases, J lost 2 bases, and 5 bases stayed unmatched. The CDR3 sequence: CASSLWGTSVQETQYF. DNA of the CDR3: TGTGCCAGCAGCTTATGGGGGACTAGCGTACAAGAGACCCAGTACTTC.

This chain connects TRBV27 to TRBJ1-1, with a tentative D call TRBD1 (6 bases). Trimming left V 6 bases short and J 3 bases short, with 11 bases between. The CDR3 totals 13 residues. Germline V CDR1 and CDR2: MNHEY, SMNVEV (reference sequence). CDR3 loop: CASRRPGDTEAFF. The CDR3 nucleotides read TGTGCCAGCAGACGCCCAGGGGACACTGAAGCTTTCTTT.

The V gene is TRBV15, the J gene TRBJ1-1; D uncertain. The CDR3 covers 13 residues. Germline V gene lookup returns CDR1 LNHNV and CDR2 YYDKDF (reference sequence). V was trimmed by 5 bases and J by 8 bases, leaving 15 bases between them. CDR3 residues: CATSPTRTLEAFF. The CDR3 bases are TGTGCCACCAGCCCAACTAGGACTCTCGAAGCTTTCTTT.

This clone was observed a few times. The chain uses TRBV19 and TRBJ2-1; D ambiguous. The ends were cut back, 5 bases at V and 8 bases at J, with 7 bases in the middle. CDR3 length: 11 residues. CDR1 and CDR2 (germline): LNHDA, SQIVND (reference sequence). The CDR3 protein is CASSSFYEQFF. DNA for the CDR3: TGTGCCAGTAGTTCATTTTATGAGCAGTTCTTC.

V is TRBV28 and J is TRBJ2-7; D perhaps matches TRBD2 (6 bases). Germline V gene lookup returns CDR1 MDHEN and CDR2 SYDVKM. The CDR3 length is 16 residues. Trimming took off 0 bases at V and 3 bases at J, with 15 bases between the two ends. For the CDR3, the DNA is TGTGCCAGCAGTTTATGGCCTCGGGAGCTTCGCTACGAGCAGTACTTC. Translation gives CASSLWPRELRYEQYF.

The chain combines TRBV2 with TRBJ1-5; D perhaps matches TRBD1 (6 bases). Germline assignment: CDR1 SNHLY and CDR2 FYNNEI. The CDR3 contains 14 residues. Trimming left V 4 bases short and J 5 bases short, with 12 bases between. CDR3 nucleotide sequence: TGTGCCAGCAGTGGCAGGGGTAGGGATCAGCCCCAGCATTTT. Translated: CASSGRGRDQPQHF.

The rearrangement joins TRBV2 to TRBJ2-5; no reliable D call. V was pared by 6 bases and J by 4 bases, with 15 bases between. CDR1 is SNHLY, CDR2 FYNNEI, per germline. The length of the CDR3 is 14 residues. In DNA form, the CDR3 reads TGTGCCAGCAGGATGGGTAGTCCGGGAGAGACCCAGTACTTC. Protein sequence: CASRMGSPGETQYF.

The rearrangement links TRBV5-1 to TRBJ1-5; a possible D gene is TRBD1 (6 bases). Trimming stripped 1 base from V and 2 bases from J, with 13 bases between. The CDR3 sequence is 16 residues long. Germline-derived CDR1 and CDR2 are SGHRS and YFSETQ. CDR3: CASSLPGGDGNQPQHF. CDR3 DNA sequence: TGCGCCAGCAGCTTGCCGGGGGGCGACGGCAATCAGCCCCAGCATTTT.

The sample holds one count of this clone. V and J are TRBV5-5 and TRBJ2-5; D is uncertain. The V end lost 0 bases, the J end lost 0 bases, and 6 bases lay between the germline ends. Germline values: CDR1 SGHKS, CDR2 YYEKEE (reference sequence). This CDR3 is 14 amino acids long. This CDR3 is CASSLVRNQETQYF. The CDR3 DNA follows: TGTGCCAGCAGCTTGGTCCGTAACCAAGAGACCCAGTACTTC.

The gene calls are TRBV28 and TRBJ2-7; tentative D call: TRBD2 (6 bases). The length of the CDR3 is 12 residues. CDR1 is MDHEN, CDR2 SYDVKM, per germline. Trimming cost V 8 bases and J 9 bases, with 17 bases left between them. CDR3 loop: CASLSRGKSQYF. In DNA form, the CDR3 reads TGTGCCAGCCTAAGCCGGGGGAAATCGCAGTACTTC.